This T cell receptor beta chain was recorded in a study of esophageal squamous cell carcinoma under preoperative chemotherapy. This clonotype has just one count. TCRdb re-analysed the PCR reads in MiXCR, keeping a single row per CDR3 protein. This table has 30,000 or so distinct CDR3 sequences, around 49% appearing once. Stated time point: after preoperative PTX-NDP chemotherapy. The CDR3 has 13 residues. Germline V lookup: CDR1 LGHNT, CDR2 FRNRAP. The chain carries TRBV12-5 and TRBJ2-5; D is unclear. The better agreement between TRBJ2-1 and the DNA end casts doubt on the J call. This clonotype was sampled from a human donor with esophageal squamous cell carcinoma. The donor label of this sample is uncertain. Sample collection occurred from a patient given preoperative chemotherapy. The CDR3 bases are TGTGCTAGTGCCCTTTTTGCTTCCTACGAGCAGTTCTTC. Translating gives CASALFASYEQFF.